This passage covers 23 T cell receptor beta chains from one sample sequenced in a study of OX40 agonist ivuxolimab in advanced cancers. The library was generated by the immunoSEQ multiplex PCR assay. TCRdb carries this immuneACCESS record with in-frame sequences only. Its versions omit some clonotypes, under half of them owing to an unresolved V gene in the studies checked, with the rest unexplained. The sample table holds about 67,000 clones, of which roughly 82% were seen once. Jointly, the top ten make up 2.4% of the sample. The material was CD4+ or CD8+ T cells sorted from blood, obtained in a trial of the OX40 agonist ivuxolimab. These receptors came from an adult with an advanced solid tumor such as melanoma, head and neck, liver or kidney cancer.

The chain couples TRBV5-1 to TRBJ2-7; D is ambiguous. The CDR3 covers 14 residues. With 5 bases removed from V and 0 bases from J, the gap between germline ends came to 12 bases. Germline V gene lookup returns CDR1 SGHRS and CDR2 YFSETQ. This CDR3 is CASRVGASSYEQYF. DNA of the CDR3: TGCGCCAGCAGGGTCGGTGCTAGCTCCTACGAGCAGTACTTC.

The CDR3 sequence: CASSLGGQASNEKLFF. CDR3 in DNA: TGTGCCAGCAGCTTAGGGGGACAGGCGTCTAATGAAAAACTGTTTTTT. The V call is TRBV7-2, the J call TRBJ1-4; 8 bases match TRBD1. This CDR3 contains 16 residues. With 1 base clipped from V and 3 bases from J, the junction kept 4 bases outside the gene matches. From germline, CDR1 is SGHTA and CDR2 FQGNSA.

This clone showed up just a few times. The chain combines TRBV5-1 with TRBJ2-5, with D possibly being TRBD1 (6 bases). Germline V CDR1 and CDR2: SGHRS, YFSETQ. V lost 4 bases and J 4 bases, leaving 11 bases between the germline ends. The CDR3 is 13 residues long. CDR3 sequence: CASSQGQAETQYF. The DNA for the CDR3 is TGCGCCAGCAGCCAGGGACAAGCAGAGACCCAGTACTTC.

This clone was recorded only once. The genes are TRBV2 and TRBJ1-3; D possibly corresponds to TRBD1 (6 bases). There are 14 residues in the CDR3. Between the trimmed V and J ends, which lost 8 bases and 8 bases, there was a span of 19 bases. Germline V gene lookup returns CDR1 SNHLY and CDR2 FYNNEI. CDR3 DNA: TGTGCCAGCTCAGGGGACCCAGGTTCGGACACCATATATTTT. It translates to CASSGDPGSDTIYF. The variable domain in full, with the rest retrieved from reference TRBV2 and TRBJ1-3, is EPEVTQTPSHQVTQMGQEVILRCVPISNHLYFYWYRQILGQKVEFLVSFYNNEISEKSEIFDDQFSVERPDGSNFTLKIRSTKLEDSAMYFCASSGDPGSDTIYFGEGSWLTVV.

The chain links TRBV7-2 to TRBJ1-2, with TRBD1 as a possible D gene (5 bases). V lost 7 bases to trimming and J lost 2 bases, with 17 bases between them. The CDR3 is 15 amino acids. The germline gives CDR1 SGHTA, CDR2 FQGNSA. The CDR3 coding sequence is TGTGCCAGCACCCGCGACCGACAGACAAACTATGGCTACACCTTC. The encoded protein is CASTRDRQTNYGYTF.

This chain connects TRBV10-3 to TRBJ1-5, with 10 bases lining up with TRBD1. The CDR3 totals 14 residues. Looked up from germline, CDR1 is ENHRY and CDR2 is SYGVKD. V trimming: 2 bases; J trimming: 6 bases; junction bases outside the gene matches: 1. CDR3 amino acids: CAISEDRGLQPQHF. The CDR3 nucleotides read TGTGCCATCAGTGAGGACAGGGGGCTTCAGCCCCAGCATTTT.

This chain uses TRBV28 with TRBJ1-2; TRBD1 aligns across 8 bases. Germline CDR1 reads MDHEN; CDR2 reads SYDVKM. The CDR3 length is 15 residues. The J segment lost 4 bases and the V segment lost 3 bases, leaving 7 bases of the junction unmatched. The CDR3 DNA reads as TGTGCCAGCAGTTTTCCGGACAGGGAATTCTATGGCTACACCTTC. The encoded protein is CASSFPDREFYGYTF.

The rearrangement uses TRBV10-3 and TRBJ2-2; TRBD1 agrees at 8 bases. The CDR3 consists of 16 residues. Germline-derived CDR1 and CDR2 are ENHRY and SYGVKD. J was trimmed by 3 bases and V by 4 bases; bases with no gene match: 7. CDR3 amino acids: CAISVDRARDTGELFF. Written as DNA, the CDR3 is TGTGCCATCAGTGTGGACAGGGCGAGAGACACCGGGGAGCTGTTTTTT.

CDR3 sequence reads: CASSYREAPLHF. Here the CDR3 DNA reads TGTGCCAGCAGTTACCGGGAGGCACCCCTCCACTTT. This chain links TRBV6-5 with TRBJ1-6; D remains ambiguous. Trimming removed 2 bases at V and 11 bases at J, with 7 bases between. The V gene's germline CDR1 is MNHEY and CDR2 SVGAGI. CDR3 size: 12 residues.

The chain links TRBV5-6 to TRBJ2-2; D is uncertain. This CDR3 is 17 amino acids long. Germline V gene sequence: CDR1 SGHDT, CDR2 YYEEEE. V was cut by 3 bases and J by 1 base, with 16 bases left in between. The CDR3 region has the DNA TGTGCCAGCAGCTCCTTCCCCCTGACCGAGAACACCGGGGAGCTGTTTTTT. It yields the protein CASSSFPLTENTGELFF.

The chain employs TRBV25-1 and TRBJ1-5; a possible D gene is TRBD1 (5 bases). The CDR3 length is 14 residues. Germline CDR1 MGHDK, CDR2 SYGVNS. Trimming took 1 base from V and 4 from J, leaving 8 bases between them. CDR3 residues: CASSEFRVNQPQHF. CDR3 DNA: TGTGCCAGCAGTGAATTCAGGGTGAATCAGCCCCAGCATTTT.

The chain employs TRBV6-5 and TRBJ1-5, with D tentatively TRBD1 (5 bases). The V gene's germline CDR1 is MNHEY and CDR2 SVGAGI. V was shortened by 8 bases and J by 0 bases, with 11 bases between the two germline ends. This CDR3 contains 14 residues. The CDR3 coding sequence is TGTGCCAGCCGGGGGTTCGGTAGCAATCAGCCCCAGCATTTT. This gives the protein CASRGFGSNQPQHF.

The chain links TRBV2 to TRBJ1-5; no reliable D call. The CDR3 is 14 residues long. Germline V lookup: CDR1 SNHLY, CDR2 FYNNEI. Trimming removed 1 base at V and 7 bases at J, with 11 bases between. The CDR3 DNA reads TGTGCCAGCAGTGAAGGGGAAGTGGGCCAGCCCCAGCATTTT. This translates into CASSEGEVGQPQHF.

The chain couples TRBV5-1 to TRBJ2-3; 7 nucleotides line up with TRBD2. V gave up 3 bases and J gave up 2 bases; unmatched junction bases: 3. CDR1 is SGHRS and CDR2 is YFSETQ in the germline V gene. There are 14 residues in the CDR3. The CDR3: CASSSGTNTDTQYF. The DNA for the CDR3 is TGCGCCAGCAGCTCCGGGACTAACACAGATACGCAGTATTTT.

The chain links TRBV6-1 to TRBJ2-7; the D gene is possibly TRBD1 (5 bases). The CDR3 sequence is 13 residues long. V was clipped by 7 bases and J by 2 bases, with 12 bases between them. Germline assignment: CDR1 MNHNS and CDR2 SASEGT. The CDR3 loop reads CASTLTATYEQYF. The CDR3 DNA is TGTGCCAGCACCCTGACAGCCACCTACGAGCAGTACTTC.

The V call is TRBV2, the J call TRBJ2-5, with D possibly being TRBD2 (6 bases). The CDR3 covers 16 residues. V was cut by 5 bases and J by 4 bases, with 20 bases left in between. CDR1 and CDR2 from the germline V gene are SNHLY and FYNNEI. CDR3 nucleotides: TGTGCCAGCAGTACCACCACGACTAGGGCGGGAGAGACCCAGTACTTC. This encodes CASSTTTTRAGETQYF.

CDR3 sequence: CASSPRLAGDSQETQYF. CDR3 in DNA: TGTGCCAGCAGCCCCAGACTAGCGGGGGACTCGCAAGAGACCCAGTACTTC. The chain recombines TRBV7-8 with TRBJ2-5; 12 nucleotides match TRBD2. Germline CDR1 reads SGHVS; CDR2 reads FQNEAQ. The CDR3 is 17 amino acids. The V gene end was trimmed by 5 bases and the J gene end by 2 bases; junction bases not matched to a gene: 9.

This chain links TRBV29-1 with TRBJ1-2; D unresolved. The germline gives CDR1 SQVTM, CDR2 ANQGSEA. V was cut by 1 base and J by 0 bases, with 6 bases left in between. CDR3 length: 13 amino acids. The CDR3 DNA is TGCAGCGTTGAAGTCTGGACTAACTATGGCTACACCTTC. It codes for CSVEVWTNYGYTF.

DNA for the CDR3: TGTGCCAGCAGCCCTTCTGGAAACACCATATATTTT. Its protein product is CASSPSGNTIYF. The chain combines TRBV6-5 with TRBJ1-3, with D hard to call. The germline V and J ends were trimmed by 6 bases and 1 base, with 4 bases remaining between them. The germline gives CDR1 MNHEY, CDR2 SVGAGI. The CDR3 spans 12 residues.

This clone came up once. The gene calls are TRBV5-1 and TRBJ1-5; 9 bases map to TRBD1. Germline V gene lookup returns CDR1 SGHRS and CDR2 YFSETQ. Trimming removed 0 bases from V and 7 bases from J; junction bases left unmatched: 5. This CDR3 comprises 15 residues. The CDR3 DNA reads TGCGCCAGCAGCTTGGACACAGGGGGCGGGCAGCCCCAGCATTTT. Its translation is CASSLDTGGGQPQHF.

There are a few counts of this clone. CDR3 in DNA: TGTGCCAGTAGTGATAGCTTACGGCTGAGCTCCTATAATTCACCCCTCCACTTT. The encoded protein is CASSDSLRLSSYNSPLHF. The rearrangement uses TRBV19 and TRBJ1-6; D gene ambiguous. The V gene lost 5 bases and the J gene lost 0 bases, with 17 bases spanning the gap. This CDR3 region has 18 residues. From germline, CDR1 is LNHDA and CDR2 SQIVND (reference sequence).

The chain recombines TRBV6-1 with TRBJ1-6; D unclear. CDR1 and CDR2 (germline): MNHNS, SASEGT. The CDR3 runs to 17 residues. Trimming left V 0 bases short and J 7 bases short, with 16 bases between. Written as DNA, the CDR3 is TGTGCCAGCAGTGAAGCGAAGGGCAGATTAAGAAATTCACCCCTCCACTTT. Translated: CASSEAKGRLRNSPLHF.

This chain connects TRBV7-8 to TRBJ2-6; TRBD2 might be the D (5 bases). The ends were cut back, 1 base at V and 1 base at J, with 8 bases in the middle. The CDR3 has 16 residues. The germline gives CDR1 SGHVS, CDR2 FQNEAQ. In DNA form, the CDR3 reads TGTGCCAGCAGCTTAGATTCGGGGTCTGGGGCCAACGTCCTGACTTTC. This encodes CASSLDSGSGANVLTF.